The clone carrying this T cell receptor beta chain was counted many times. The sample belongs to a study of T cells in Graves' hyperthyroidism and ophthalmopathy. In the study overall: Peripheral blood was secured at the point of initial diagnosis, before any treatment.

Patients counted as stable if ophthalmopathy did not develop within 18 months. These patients, aged 18 to 65, had recently diagnosed hyperthyroidism lasting under 2 months. Exclusion of patients followed from uncontrolled infection, other autoimmune disease, pregnancy or lactation. Trimming pared 10 bases from V and 2 bases from J, leaving 20 bases between. From germline, CDR1 is KGHDR and CDR2 SFDVKD. The CDR3 is 16 amino acids. What was amplified from RNA transcripts were TCR beta CDR3 regions. The HTBI primer set served for first-round RT-PCR of the TCR CDR3. TCRdb reprocessed the multiplex PCR reads via MiXCR and lists one record per CDR3 protein. The data hold under 350,000 distinct CDR3 sequences, with 21% observed a single time.

This chain uses TRBV24-1 with TRBJ2-1; D perhaps matches TRBD1 (6 bases). The specimen was blood. This TCR came from a woman in her 50s with Graves' hyperthyroidism. The CDR3, as DNA: TGTGCCACGTCGGACCAGGGTCCAGGGGCCTACAATGAGCAGTTCTTC. Residues: CATSDQGPGAYNEQFF.